This is a list of T cell receptor beta chains from one sample in a study of shared clonotypes between healthy human individuals. The repertoire was sequenced with immunoSEQ multiplex PCR; TCRdb's copy has only in-frame clones and lacks some. The repertoire holds about 1,800,000 clones, with about 94% as singletons. Sequencing input: naive CD8+ T cells sorted from blood. The receptors here all came from a man aged 18 to 29 in good health. Each CDR3 is given with its conserved first and last residue. The D gene is left open where the match is weak. Some rows mark clone size as missing; the rest say once, few, many or name a class of expanded clone.

clone size	V gene	D gene	J gene	CDR3 protein	CDR3 DNA
-	TRBV27	-	TRBJ2-1	CATRKTVDNEQFF	TGTGCCACCCGCAAAACTGTCGACAATGAGCAGTTCTTC
once	TRBV5-1	TRBD1	TRBJ2-7	CASSYRDRGYEQYF	TGCGCCAGCAGCTACCGGGACAGGGGGTACGAGCAGTACTTC
-	TRBV10-2	TRBD2	TRBJ2-5	CASSEPGTSIETQYF	TGCGCCAGCAGTGAACCCGGGACTAGCATCGAGACCCAGTACTTC
-	TRBV19	TRBD1	TRBJ1-5	CASSSTGGSNQPQHF	TGTGCCAGTAGTAGTACAGGGGGTAGCAATCAGCCCCAGCATTTT
-	TRBV10-1	-	TRBJ2-3	CASSDLEFTDTQYF	TGCGCCAGCAGTGATTTAGAATTCACAGATACGCAGTATTTT
-	TRBV6-5	-	TRBJ1-1	CASSYGQGTEAFF	TGTGCCAGCAGTTATGGGCAGGGAACTGAAGCTTTCTTT
once	TRBV28	TRBD1	TRBJ1-5	CASSVQGANQPQHF	TGTGCCAGCAGTGTTCAGGGGGCGAATCAGCCCCAGCATTTT
-	TRBV9	-	TRBJ2-3	CASSEGPSTDTQYF	TGTGCCAGCAGCGAGGGTCCTAGCACAGATACGCAGTATTTT
-	TRBV7-7	TRBD1	TRBJ2-5	CASGGTGQETQYF	TGTGCTAGCGGCGGGACAGGCCAAGAGACCCAGTACTTC
-	TRBV5-6	TRBD1	TRBJ2-7	CASSSGTGKVYEQYF	TGTGCCAGCAGCTCGGGGACAGGGAAGGTCTACGAGCAGTACTTC
-	TRBV6-1	-	TRBJ2-7	CASSTGTGSYEQYF	TGTGCCAGCAGCACCGGGACGGGATCCTACGAGCAGTACTTC
-	TRBV15	-	TRBJ2-7	CATSPTGPAPEQYF	TGTGCCACCAGCCCCACCGGGCCTGCCCCCGAGCAGTACTTC
-	TRBV27	TRBD1	TRBJ2-7	CASTVTQGAYEQYF	TGTGCCAGCACCGTTACACAGGGGGCTTACGAGCAGTACTTC
-	TRBV28	TRBD2	TRBJ2-5	CASSLSGGPRETQYF	TGTGCCAGCAGTTTATCGGGGGGACCGAGGGAGACCCAGTACTTC
-	TRBV28	-	TRBJ2-7	CASSPRTSQSSYEQYF	TGTGCCAGCAGTCCCCGTACTAGCCAGAGCTCCTACGAGCAGTACTTC
once	TRBV19	-	TRBJ1-1	CASSIAEEEGLYAEAFF	TGTGCCAGTAGTATAGCTGAGGAGGAGGGATTGTACGCTGAAGCTTTCTTT
-	TRBV2	-	TRBJ1-3	CASSDQQVLGNTIYF	TGTGCCAGCAGTGACCAACAGGTCTTGGGAAACACCATATATTTT
-	TRBV10-2	-	TRBJ2-7	CATLPGGRGEQYF	TGCGCCACGTTACCTGGGGGGCGAGGAGAGCAGTACTTC
-	TRBV7-2	TRBD2	TRBJ2-2	CASSSRTSGRVTGELFF	TGTGCCAGCAGCTCCCGGACTAGCGGGAGGGTAACGGGGGAGCTGTTTTTT
-	TRBV27	TRBD2	TRBJ2-2	CASRPRVAGGPAGELFF	TGTGCCAGTAGACCGCGAGTTGCGGGAGGTCCGGCCGGGGAGCTGTTTTTT
-	TRBV2	-	TRBJ1-3	CASSGPGDTIYF	TGTGCCAGCTCGGGGCCTGGGGACACCATATATTTT
once	TRBV2	-	TRBJ2-7	CAKRDLRDPTYEQYF	TGTGCCAAACGAGACCTCCGGGACCCTACCTACGAGCAGTACTTC
-	TRBV30	-	TRBJ1-2	CAWSVQLGGYTF	TGTGCCTGGAGTGTACAATTGGGTGGCTACACCTTC
-	TRBV27	TRBD1	TRBJ1-1	CASSGTANTEAFF	TGTGCCAGCAGTGGGACAGCGAACACTGAAGCTTTCTTT
-	TRBV4-1	-	TRBJ2-1	CASSQRGLYNEQFF	TGCGCCAGCAGCCAGCGGGGGCTTTACAATGAGCAGTTCTTC
-	TRBV11-2	TRBD1	TRBJ1-6	CASSKTTGNSPLHF	TGTGCCAGCAGCAAGACGACAGGGAATTCACCCCTCCACTTT
-	TRBV25-1	-	TRBJ1-2	CASTPDSYGYTF	TGTGCCAGCACACCCGACAGCTATGGCTACACCTTC
-	TRBV25-1	TRBD1	TRBJ1-5	CASSSGDSYQPQHF	TGTGCCAGTAGCTCCGGGGACAGTTATCAGCCCCAGCATTTT
-	TRBV6-1	-	TRBJ2-7	CASTPVGGAYEQYF	TGTGCCAGCACTCCCGTCGGGGGAGCCTACGAGCAGTACTTC
-	TRBV5-1	TRBD1	TRBJ2-3	CASSLVGGQGVADTQYF	TGCGCCAGCAGCTTGGTGGGCGGACAGGGGGTAGCAGATACGCAGTATTTT
-	TRBV5-8	TRBD1	TRBJ2-1	CASSSGQGADEQFF	TGTGCCAGCAGCTCCGGACAGGGGGCCGATGAGCAGTTCTTC
-	TRBV5-8	-	TRBJ1-5	CASSLVGGNQPQHF	TGTGCCAGCAGCTTGGTAGGCGGTAATCAGCCCCAGCATTTT
-	TRBV28	TRBD1	TRBJ2-5	CASSLSGGETQYF	TGTGCCAGCAGTTTATCAGGGGGTGAGACCCAGTACTTC
once	TRBV30	-	TRBJ2-1	CAWSVRPNEQFF	TGTGCCTGGAGTGTCCGCCCCAATGAGCAGTTCTTC
once	TRBV4-3	-	TRBJ2-1	CASSQRGSYNEQFF	TGCGCCAGCAGCCAACGAGGGTCCTACAATGAGCAGTTCTTC
-	TRBV5-6	-	TRBJ2-7	CASSFRQGTEQYF	TGTGCCAGCAGCTTTAGGCAGGGCACCGAGCAGTACTTC
-	TRBV5-1	TRBD1	TRBJ2-5	CASSPEGQGVIETQYF	TGCGCCAGCAGCCCAGAGGGACAGGGGGTAATCGAGACCCAGTACTTC
once	TRBV28	TRBD1	TRBJ1-5	CASRLWTGREGSNQPQHF	TGTGCCAGCAGGTTATGGACAGGGAGGGAAGGGAGCAATCAGCCCCAGCATTTT
-	TRBV19	TRBD1	TRBJ2-2	CASSVGTGMAGELFF	TGTGCCAGTAGTGTAGGGACAGGGATGGCCGGGGAGCTGTTTTTT
-	TRBV5-1	-	TRBJ1-6	CASSPGSYNSPLHF	TGCGCCAGCAGCCCGGGCTCCTATAATTCACCCCTCCACTTT
-	TRBV28	-	TRBJ2-7	CASSSTGAGDPYEQYF	TGTGCCAGCAGTTCCACCGGGGCAGGGGATCCCTACGAGCAGTACTTC
-	TRBV7-8	-	TRBJ2-5	CASSLEWAGETQETQYF	TGTGCCAGCAGCTTAGAATGGGCAGGGGAGACCCAAGAGACCCAGTACTTC
-	TRBV30	-	TRBJ1-4	CAWSAGIGNEKLFF	TGTGCCTGGAGCGCAGGGATTGGAAACGAAAAACTGTTTTTT
-	TRBV4-1	-	TRBJ1-2	CASSQEPGTGYGYTF	TGCGCCAGCAGCCAAGAACCAGGGACGGGATATGGCTACACCTTC
-	TRBV6-5	-	TRBJ2-5	CASSWMGGEGETQYF	TGTGCCAGCAGCTGGATGGGGGGAGAAGGGGAGACCCAGTACTTC
-	TRBV13	TRBD1	TRBJ2-7	CASSLPGTGTGEQYF	TGTGCCAGCAGCCTTCCAGGGACAGGGACGGGCGAGCAGTACTTC
-	TRBV6-1	TRBD1	TRBJ1-5	CASSEAGTGAPSNQPQHF	TGTGCCAGCAGTGAGGCCGGGACAGGGGCACCTAGCAATCAGCCCCAGCATTTT